This TCR beta chain originates from a study of T cell changes during pregnancy in multiple sclerosis. Measured with immunoSEQ multiplex PCR; TCRdb has only the in-frame clones, and not every one. The sample gives about 84,000 clones, approximately 94% of which show up once; 2% to 3% is in the top ten. CDR1 and CDR2 (germline): LNHDA, SQIVND (reference sequence). The V end was cut by 3 bases, the J end by 2 bases, with 13 bases between. The CDR3 loop spans 16 amino acids. The sequencing here drew on peripheral blood, taken in the third trimester of pregnancy. The TCR was taken from a female donor with multiple sclerosis, enrolled in a pregnancy study. The genes are TRBV19 and TRBJ2-2; TRBD2 might be the D (6 bases). This chain's CDR3 is CASSIPGLINTGELFF. Here the CDR3 DNA reads TGTGCCAGTAGTATCCCGGGACTTATTAACACCGGGGAGCTGTTTTTT.